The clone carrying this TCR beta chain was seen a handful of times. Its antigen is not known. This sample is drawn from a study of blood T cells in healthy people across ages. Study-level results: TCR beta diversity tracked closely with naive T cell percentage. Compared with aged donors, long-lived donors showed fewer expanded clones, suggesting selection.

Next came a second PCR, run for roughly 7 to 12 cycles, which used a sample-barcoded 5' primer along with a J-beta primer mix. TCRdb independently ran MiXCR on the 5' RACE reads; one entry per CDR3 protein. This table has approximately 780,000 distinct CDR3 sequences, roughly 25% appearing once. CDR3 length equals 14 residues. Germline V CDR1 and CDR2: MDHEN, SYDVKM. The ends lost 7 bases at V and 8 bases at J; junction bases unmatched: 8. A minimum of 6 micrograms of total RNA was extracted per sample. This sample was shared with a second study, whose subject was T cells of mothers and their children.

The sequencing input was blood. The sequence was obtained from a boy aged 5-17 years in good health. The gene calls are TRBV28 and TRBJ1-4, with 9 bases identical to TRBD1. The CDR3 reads CASIRDREGEKLFF. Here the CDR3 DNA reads TGTGCCAGCATCCGGGACAGGGAAGGCGAAAAACTGTTTTTT.